The sequence of this T cell receptor beta chain was determined in a study of shared clonotypes between healthy human individuals. Study conclusions and caveats: What naive subsets generally showed was a larger estimated richness than memory subsets showed.

With respect to this clone: Its antigen is unknown.

Generated by immunoSEQ multiplex PCR, the TCRdb table keeps only in-frame clones and is missing some. The table lists about 980,000 clones, approximately 80% of them singletons. The CDR3 loop spans 12 amino acids. Germline assignment: CDR1 SGHRS and CDR2 YFSETQ. V was pared by 7 bases and J by 8 bases, with 7 bases of the junction left unmatched. The clonotype originates from a man aged 18 to 29 in good health. The sample was memory CD4+ T cells sorted from blood. Subset meaning: CD45RA-negative fraction. This rearrangement joins TRBV5-1 to TRBJ2-5; TRBD2 matches at 8 bases. The CDR3 region has the DNA TGCGCCAGCGAGGTTGCGGGGGGAACCCAGTACTTC. Amino acid sequence: CASEVAGGTQYF.